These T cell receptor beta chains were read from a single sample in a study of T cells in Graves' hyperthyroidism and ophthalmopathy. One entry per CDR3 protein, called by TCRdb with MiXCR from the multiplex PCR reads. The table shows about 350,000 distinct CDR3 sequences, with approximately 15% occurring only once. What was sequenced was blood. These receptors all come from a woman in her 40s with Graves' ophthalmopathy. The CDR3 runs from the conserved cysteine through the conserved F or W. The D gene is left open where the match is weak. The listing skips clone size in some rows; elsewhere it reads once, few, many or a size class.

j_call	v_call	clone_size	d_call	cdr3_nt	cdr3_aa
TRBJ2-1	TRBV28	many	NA	TGTGCCAGCAGTTTACATTCTCTAATGGATGAGCAGTTCTTC	CASSLHSLMDEQFF
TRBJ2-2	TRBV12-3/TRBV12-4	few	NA	TGTGCCAGCAGTCGGACGCCCGGGGAGCTGTTTTTT	CASSRTPGELFF
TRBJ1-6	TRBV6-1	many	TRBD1	TGTGCCAGCAGTCGGAACAGGGGGGACGGATCACCCCTCCACTTT	CASSRNRGDGSPLHF
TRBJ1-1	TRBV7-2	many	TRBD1	TGTGCCAGCAGACGTAGGACAGGCTATGAAGCTTTCTTT	CASRRRTGYEAFF
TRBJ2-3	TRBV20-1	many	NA	TGCAGTGCTAGAGATGTAGCCAGCACAGATACGCAGTATTTT	CSARDVASTDTQYF
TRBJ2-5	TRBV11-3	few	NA	TGTGCCAGCAGCTTAATCCCCCCAGCTCAAGAGACCCAGTACTTC	CASSLIPPAQETQYF
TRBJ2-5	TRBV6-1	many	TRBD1	TGTGCCAGCAGGGGAGGATCGGGACAGGGTTTCGAGACCCAGTACTTC	CASRGGSGQGFETQYF
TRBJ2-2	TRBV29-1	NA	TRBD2	TGCAGCGTTACCAGCGGGAGGTCAACTTTCGGGGAGCTGTTTTTT	CSVTSGRSTFGELFF
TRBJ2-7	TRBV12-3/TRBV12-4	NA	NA	TGTGCCAGCAGTTTAACAGGTCCAGGGGTGAAGGAGCAGTACTTC	CASSLTGPGVKEQYF
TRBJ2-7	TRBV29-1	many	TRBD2	TGCAGCGTTTTTTCCGGGGGGTTCGGCGAGCAGTACTTC	CSVFSGGFGEQYF
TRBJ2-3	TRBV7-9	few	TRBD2	TGTGCCAGCAGCTTAATTAGCGGGAGCTCAGATACGCAGTATTTT	CASSLISGSSDTQYF
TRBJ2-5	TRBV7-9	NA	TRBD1	TGTGCCAGCAGCTTAGCCTCCGGGACAGGGAAAGAGACCCAGTACTTC	CASSLASGTGKETQYF
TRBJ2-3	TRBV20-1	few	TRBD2	TGCAGTGCCCAGCGGGGGGGCCCCACAGATACGCAGTATTTT	CSAQRGGPTDTQYF
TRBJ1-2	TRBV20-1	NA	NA	TGCAGTGCTAGAGGGACAGCGAGTACTATGGTTGGCTACACCTTC	CSARGTASTMVGYTF
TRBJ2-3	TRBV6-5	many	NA	TGTGCCAGCAGTTACTCGACAGCTAGCACAGATACGCAGTATTTT	CASSYSTASTDTQYF
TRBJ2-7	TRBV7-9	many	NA	TGTGCCAGCAGCTCAGCGCACGAGCAGTACTTC	CASSSAHEQYF
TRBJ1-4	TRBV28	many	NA	TGTGCCAGCAGTCTTGAAGGGGCATATAATGAAAAACTGTTTTTT	CASSLEGAYNEKLFF
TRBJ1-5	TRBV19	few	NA	TGTGCCAGTAGTATGGATGGAGGGTTAACGGTTCAGCCCCAGCATTTT	CASSMDGGLTVQPQHF
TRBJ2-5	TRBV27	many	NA	TGTGCCAGCAGTTTAGTCTCTTTCGGCAGAGAAGAGACCCAGTACTTC	CASSLVSFGREETQYF
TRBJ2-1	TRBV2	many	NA	TGTGCCAGCAGTCGGTATGTCGGGGGATCCTCCTACAATGAGCAGTTCTTC	CASSRYVGGSSYNEQFF
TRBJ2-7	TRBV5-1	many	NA	TGTGCCAGCAGCTTATCAGGGCCCTACGAGCAGTACTTC	CASSLSGPYEQYF
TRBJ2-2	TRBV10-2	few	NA	TGCGCCAGCAATACAGGAGTCTCCGGGGAGCTGTTTTTT	CASNTGVSGELFF
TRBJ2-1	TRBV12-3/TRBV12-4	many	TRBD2	TGTGCCACTCAGATAGGGACTAGCGGGAGTAATGAGCAGTTCTTC	CATQIGTSGSNEQFF
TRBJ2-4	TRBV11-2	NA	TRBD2	TGTGCCAGCAGCATGACTAGCGGGAGAGGTGTTGCCAAAAACATTCAGTACTTC	CASSMTSGRGVAKNIQYF
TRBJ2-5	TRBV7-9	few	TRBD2	TGTGCCAGCAGTTGGCGGGAGATTTGGGAGACCCAGTACTTC	CASSWREIWETQYF
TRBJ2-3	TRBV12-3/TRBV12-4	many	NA	TGTGCCAGCAGCTCGACTAGTGTTGTTGAGACAGATACGCAGTATTTT	CASSSTSVVETDTQYF
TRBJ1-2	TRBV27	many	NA	TGTGCCAGCAGTTTTGGGGCGTCTAACTATGGCTACACCTTC	CASSFGASNYGYTF
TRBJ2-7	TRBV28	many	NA	TGTGCCAGCAGGGGGGACCAGTGGGGTAGGTCTTACTACGAGCAGTACTTC	CASRGDQWGRSYYEQYF
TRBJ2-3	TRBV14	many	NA	TGTGCCAGCAGCTACAGGCCCGCTAGCACAGATACGCAGTATTTT	CASSYRPASTDTQYF
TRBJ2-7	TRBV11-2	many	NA	TGTGCCAGCAGCTTTGGGCTTTCCTACGAGCAGTACTTC	CASSFGLSYEQYF
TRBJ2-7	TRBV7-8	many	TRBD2	TGTGCCAGCAGCTCACCGGGACTAGGCTACGAGCAGTACTTC	CASSSPGLGYEQYF
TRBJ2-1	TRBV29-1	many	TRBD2	TGCAGCGTAGGACTAGGTCGAAATGAGCAGTTCTTC	CSVGLGRNEQFF
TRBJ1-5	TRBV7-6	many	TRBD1	TGTGCCAGCAGCGCGACCGGGACAGGGAACAATCAGCCCCAGCATTTT	CASSATGTGNNQPQHF
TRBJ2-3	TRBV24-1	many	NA	TGTGCCACCAGTCCTTACCGGGACTTCTCTAGCACAGATACGCAGTATTTT	CATSPYRDFSSTDTQYF
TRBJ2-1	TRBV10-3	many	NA	TGTGCCATCAGTGGGAAGGGGGGCGGGGAAGCCGGCAATGAGCAGTTCTTC	CAISGKGGGEAGNEQFF
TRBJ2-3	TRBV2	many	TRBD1	TGTGCCAGCAGTGGGGACAGGGGGAACACAGATACGCAGTATTTT	CASSGDRGNTDTQYF
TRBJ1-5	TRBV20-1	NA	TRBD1	TGCAGTGCTAGAGATTCGGGACAGGCTGATTGGCAGCCCCAGCATTTT	CSARDSGQADWQPQHF
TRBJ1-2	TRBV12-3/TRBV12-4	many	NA	TGTGCCAGCAGTTCTGGGGGCAGGGCTGGCTACACCTTC	CASSSGGRAGYTF
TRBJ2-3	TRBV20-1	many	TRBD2	TGCAGTGCTAGAGGGAAGCGGGGGAACACAGATACGCGGTATTTT	CSARGKRGNTDTRYF
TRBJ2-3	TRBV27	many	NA	TGTGCCAGCAGTTTATATGGGGGAGCCACCACAGATACGCAGTATTTT	CASSLYGGATTDTQYF
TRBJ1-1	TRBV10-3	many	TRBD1	TGTGCCATCAGTGAAGCCTGGACAGGGGGCATGAACACTGAAGCTTTCTTT	CAISEAWTGGMNTEAFF
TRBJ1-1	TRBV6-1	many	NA	TGTGCCAGCAGGCATACAGGGAGCACTGAAGCTTTCTTT	CASRHTGSTEAFF
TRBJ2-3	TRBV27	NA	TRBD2	TGTGCCAGCAGCCCCCGGCGGACTAGCGGGGTTGTCACAGATACGCAGTATTTT	CASSPRRTSGVVTDTQYF
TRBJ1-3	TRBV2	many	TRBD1	TGTGCCAGCAGTACCGGACAGGTCGGGAACACCATATATTTT	CASSTGQVGNTIYF
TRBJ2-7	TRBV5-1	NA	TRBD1	TGCGCCAGCACGCTAACGGGACAGAGATCCTACGAGCAGTACTTC	CASTLTGQRSYEQYF
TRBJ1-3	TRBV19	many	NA	TGTGCCAGTAGTCCCAAGGTCGGAAACACCATATATTTT	CASSPKVGNTIYF
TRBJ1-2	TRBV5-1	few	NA	TGTGCCAGCAGCACCCAGGGACGGACGACTAACTATGGCTACACCTTC	CASSTQGRTTNYGYTF
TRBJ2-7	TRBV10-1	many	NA	TGCGCCAGCAGTGAGTGGGACGAGCAGTACTTC	CASSEWDEQYF
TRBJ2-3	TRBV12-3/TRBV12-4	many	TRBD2	TGTGCCAGCGACTCAGCAAGGCTAGCGGGGACCACAGATACGCAGTATTTT	CASDSARLAGTTDTQYF
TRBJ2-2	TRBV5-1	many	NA	TGCGCCAGCAGCACCCCCAGGGGGGCCGGGGAGCTGTTTTTT	CASSTPRGAGELFF
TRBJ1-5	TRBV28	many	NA	TGTGCCAGCAGTTTAACTGGAGGGGCGCCGGGGTATCAGCCCCAGCATTTT	CASSLTGGAPGYQPQHF
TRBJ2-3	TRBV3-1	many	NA	TGTGCCAGCAGCCAAGATCGACCTAGCACAGATACGCAGTATTTT	CASSQDRPSTDTQYF
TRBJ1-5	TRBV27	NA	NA	TGTGCCAGCAGTGGCTCACGAGGCAATCAGCCCCAGCATTTT	CASSGSRGNQPQHF
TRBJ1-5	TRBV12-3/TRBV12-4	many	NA	TGTGCCAGCAGTTTGGGGTACGAGGGTAGGGACCAGCCCCAGCATTTT	CASSLGYEGRDQPQHF